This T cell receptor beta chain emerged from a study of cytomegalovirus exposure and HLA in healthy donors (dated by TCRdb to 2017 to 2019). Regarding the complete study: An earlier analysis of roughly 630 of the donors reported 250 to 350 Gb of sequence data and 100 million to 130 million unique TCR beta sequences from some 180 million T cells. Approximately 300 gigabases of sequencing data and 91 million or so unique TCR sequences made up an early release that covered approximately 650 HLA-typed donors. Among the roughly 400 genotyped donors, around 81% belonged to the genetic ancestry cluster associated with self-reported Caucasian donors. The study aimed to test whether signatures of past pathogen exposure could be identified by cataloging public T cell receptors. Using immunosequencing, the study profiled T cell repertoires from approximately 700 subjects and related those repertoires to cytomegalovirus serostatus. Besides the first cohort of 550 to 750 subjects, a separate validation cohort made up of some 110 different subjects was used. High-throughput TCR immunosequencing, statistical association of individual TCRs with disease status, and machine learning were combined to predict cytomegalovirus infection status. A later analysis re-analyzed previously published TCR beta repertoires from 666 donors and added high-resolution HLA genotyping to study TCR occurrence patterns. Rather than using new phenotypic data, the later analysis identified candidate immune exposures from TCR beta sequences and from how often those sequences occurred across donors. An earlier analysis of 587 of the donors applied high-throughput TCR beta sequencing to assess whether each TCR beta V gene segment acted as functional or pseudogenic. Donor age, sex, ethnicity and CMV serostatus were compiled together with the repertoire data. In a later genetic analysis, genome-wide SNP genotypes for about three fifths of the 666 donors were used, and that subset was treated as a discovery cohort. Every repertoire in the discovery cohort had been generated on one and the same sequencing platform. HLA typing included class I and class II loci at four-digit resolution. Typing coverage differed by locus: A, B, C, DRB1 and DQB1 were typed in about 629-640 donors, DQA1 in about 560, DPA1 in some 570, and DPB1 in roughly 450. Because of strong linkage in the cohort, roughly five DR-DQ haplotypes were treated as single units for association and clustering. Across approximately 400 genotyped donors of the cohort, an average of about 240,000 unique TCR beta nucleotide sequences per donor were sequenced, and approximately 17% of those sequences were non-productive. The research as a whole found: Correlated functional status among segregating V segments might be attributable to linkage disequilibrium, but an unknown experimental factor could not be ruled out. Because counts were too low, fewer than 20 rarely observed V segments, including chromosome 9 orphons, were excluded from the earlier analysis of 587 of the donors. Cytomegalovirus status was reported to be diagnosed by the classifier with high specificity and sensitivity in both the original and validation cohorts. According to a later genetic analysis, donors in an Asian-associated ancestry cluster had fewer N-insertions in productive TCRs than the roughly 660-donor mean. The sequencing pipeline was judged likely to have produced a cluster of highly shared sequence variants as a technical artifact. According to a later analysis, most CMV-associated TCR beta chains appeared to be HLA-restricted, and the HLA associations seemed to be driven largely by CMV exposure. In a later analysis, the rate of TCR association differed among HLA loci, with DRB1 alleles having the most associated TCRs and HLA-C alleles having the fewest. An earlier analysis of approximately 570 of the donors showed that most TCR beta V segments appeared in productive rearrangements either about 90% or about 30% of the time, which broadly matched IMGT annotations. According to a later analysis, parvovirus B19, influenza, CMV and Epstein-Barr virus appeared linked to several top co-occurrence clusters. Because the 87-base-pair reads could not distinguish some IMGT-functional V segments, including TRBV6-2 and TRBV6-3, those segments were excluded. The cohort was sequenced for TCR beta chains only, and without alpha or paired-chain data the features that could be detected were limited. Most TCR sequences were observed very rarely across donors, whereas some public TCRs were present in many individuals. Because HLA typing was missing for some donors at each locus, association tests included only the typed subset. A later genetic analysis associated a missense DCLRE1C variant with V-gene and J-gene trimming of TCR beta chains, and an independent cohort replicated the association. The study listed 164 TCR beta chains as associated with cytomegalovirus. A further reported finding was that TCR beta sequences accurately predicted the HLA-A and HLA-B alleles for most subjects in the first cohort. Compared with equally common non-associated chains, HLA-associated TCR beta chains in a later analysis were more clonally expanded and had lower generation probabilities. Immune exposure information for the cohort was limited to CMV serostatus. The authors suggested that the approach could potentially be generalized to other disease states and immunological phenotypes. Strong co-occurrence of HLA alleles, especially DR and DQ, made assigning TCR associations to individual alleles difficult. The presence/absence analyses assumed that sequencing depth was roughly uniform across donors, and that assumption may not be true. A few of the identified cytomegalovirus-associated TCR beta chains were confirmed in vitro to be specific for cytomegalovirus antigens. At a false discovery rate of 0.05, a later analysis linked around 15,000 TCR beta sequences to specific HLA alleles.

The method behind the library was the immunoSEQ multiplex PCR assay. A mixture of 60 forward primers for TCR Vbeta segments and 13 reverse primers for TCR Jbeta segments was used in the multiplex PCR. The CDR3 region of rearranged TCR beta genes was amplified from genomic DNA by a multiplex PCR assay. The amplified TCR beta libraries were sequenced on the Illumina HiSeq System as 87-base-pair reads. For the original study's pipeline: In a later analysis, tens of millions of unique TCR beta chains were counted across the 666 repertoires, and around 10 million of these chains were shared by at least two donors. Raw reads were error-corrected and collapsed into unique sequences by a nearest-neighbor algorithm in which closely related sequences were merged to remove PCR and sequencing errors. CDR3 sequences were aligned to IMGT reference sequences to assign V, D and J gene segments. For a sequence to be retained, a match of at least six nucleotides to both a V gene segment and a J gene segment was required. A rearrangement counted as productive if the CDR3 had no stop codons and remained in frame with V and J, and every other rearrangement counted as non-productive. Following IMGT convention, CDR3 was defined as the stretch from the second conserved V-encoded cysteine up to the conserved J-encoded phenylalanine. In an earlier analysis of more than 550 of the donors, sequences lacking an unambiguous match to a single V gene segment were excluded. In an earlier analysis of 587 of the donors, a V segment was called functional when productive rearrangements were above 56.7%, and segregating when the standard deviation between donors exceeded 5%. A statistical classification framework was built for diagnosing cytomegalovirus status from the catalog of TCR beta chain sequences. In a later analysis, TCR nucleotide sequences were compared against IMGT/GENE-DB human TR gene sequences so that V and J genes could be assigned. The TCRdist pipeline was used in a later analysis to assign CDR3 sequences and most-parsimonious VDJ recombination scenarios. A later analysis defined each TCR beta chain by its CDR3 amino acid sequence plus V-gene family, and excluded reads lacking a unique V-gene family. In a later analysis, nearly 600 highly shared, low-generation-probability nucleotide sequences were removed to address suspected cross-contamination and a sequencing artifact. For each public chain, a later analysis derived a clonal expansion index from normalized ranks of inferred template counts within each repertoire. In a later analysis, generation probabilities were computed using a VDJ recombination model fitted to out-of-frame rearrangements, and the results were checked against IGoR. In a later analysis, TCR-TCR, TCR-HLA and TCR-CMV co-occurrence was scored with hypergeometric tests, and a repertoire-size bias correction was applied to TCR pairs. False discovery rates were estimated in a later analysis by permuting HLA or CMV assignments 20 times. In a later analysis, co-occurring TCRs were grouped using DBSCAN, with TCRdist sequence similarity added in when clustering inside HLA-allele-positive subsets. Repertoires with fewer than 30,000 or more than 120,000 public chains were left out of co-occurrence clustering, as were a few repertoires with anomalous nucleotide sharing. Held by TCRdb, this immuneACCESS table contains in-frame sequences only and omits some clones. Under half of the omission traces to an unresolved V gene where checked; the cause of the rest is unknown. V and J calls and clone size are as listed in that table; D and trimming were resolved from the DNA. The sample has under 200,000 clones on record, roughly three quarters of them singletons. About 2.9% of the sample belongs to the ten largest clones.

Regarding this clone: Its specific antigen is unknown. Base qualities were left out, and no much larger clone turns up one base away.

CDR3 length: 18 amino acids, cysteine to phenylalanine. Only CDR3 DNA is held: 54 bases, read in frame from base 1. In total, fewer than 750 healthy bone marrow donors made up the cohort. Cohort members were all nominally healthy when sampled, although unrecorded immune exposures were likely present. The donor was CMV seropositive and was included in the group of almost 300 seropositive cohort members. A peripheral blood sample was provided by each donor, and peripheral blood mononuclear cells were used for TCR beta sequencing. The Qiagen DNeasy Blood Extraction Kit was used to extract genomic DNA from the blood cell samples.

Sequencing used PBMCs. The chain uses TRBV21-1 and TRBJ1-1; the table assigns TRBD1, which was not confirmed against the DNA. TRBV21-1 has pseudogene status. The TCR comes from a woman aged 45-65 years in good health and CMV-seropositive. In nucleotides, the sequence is TGTGCCAGCCCTTTCACAATATTAAGGCAGGAAGGGAACACTGAAGCTTTCTTT. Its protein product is CASPFTILRQEGNTEAFF.